Shown below are 29 T cell receptor beta chains from a single sample sequenced in a study of T cell responses to AZD1222 COVID-19 vaccine. Here immunoSEQ multiplex PCR was the method, and the copy in TCRdb shows in-frame clones only, minus some. The table shows fewer than 120,000 clones, with 85% to 90% occurring only once. The sequences come from peripheral blood, collected 28 days after the second AZD1222 dose. The receptors derive from an adult who received the AZD1222 COVID-19 vaccine.

This chain joins TRBV18 and TRBJ2-3; 11 bases align to TRBD2. CDR3 length: 16 residues. V trimming: 3 bases; J trimming: 1 base; junction bases outside the gene matches: 3. Germline assignment: CDR1 KGHSH and CDR2 LQKENI. CDR3 protein: CASSPSLAGGTDTQYF. The CDR3 bases are TGTGCCAGCTCACCCTCACTAGCGGGAGGCACAGATACGCAGTATTTT.

This clone was found once. V is TRBV7-2 and J is TRBJ2-5; D tentatively fits TRBD1 or TRBD2 (6 bases each). V lost 4 bases to trimming and J lost 2 bases, with 17 bases between them. Per the germline V gene, CDR1 is SGHTA and CDR2 is FQGNSA. This CDR3 spans 16 amino acids. The CDR3 here is CASSSRGVDWQETQYF. The CDR3 coding sequence is TGTGCCAGCAGCTCAAGGGGGGTAGATTGGCAAGAGACCCAGTACTTC.

The chain employs TRBV28 and TRBJ2-1, with 16 nucleotides matching TRBD2. CDR1 MDHEN and CDR2 SYDVKM come from the germline V gene. The junction had 7 bases not matched to a gene; V was cut back by 4 bases and J by 10 bases. CDR3 size: 16 residues. CDR3 in amino acids: CASSSPGTSGRVEQFF. In DNA form, the CDR3 reads TGTGCCAGCAGTTCCCCCGGGACTAGCGGGAGGGTGGAGCAGTTCTTC.

V gene TRBV10-3 combines with J gene TRBJ1-2; D is unclear. Germline loops: CDR1 ENHRY, CDR2 SYGVKD. This CDR3 contains 13 residues. With 4 bases removed from V and 3 bases from J, the gap between germline ends came to 9 bases. CDR3 amino acids: CAISAGGDYGYTF. CDR3 in DNA: TGTGCCATCAGTGCCGGCGGAGACTATGGCTACACCTTC.

This clone was detected only once. The rearrangement links TRBV21-1 to TRBJ1-6. TRBV21-1 has pseudogene status. CDR3 size: 15 residues. The CDR3 sequence is CASSKEGIYNSPLHF. CDR3 DNA: TGTGCCAGCAGCAAAGAGGGCATCTATAATTCACCCCTCCACTTT.

The chain has TRBV5-8 and TRBJ1-5, with D maybe TRBD1 (5 bases). The CDR3 loop spans 15 amino acids. Per the germline V gene, CDR1 is SGHTS and CDR2 is YDEGEE. Deletions cut 5 bases from V and 4 bases from J, with 16 bases between. For the CDR3, the DNA is TGTGCCAGCAGTATCCAGGGTAGTGGAAATCAGCCCCAGCATTTT. Residues: CASSIQGSGNQPQHF.

This clone was seen just once. The rearrangement uses TRBV6-5 and TRBJ1-5, with 9 positions matching TRBD1. This CDR3 region has 16 residues. Unmatched junction bases numbered 7, after V lost 4 bases and J lost 3 bases. The germline V gene encodes CDR1 MNHEY and CDR2 SVGAGI. As DNA, the CDR3 is TGTGCCAGCAGTTTGTCCGGGACAGGGTCCAATCAGCCCCAGCATTTT. It is translated as CASSLSGTGSNQPQHF.

The chain combines TRBV21-1 with TRBJ2-1; TRBD1 was called by the table and not checked on the DNA. TRBV21-1 has pseudogene status. The CDR3 runs 15 residues. The CDR3 spells CASKRRGRTYNEQFF. CDR3 coding DNA: TGTGCCAGCAAACGCAGGGGGAGAACCTACAATGAGCAGTTCTTC.

The chain has TRBV7-3 and TRBJ2-2; unclear D gene. From germline, CDR1 is SGHTA and CDR2 FQGTGA. V shed 6 bases and J shed 5 bases, with 16 bases lying between them. The CDR3 sequence is 15 residues long. This CDR3 reads CASRLFGGSTGELFF. In nucleotides, the CDR3 is TGTGCCAGCAGGTTATTCGGCGGCTCAACCGGGGAGCTGTTTTTT. The full variable domain, with the rest looked up from reference TRBV7-3 and TRBJ2-2, is GAGVSQTPSNKVTEKGKYVELRCDPISGHTALYWYRQSLGQGPEFLIYFQGTGAADDSGLPNDRFFAVRPEGSVSTLKIQRTERGDSAVYLCASRLFGGSTGELFFGEGSRLTVL.

The V gene is TRBV7-8, the J gene TRBJ1-3, with unresolved D. The CDR3 contains 13 residues. CDR1 SGHVS and CDR2 FQNEAQ come from the germline V gene. V gave up 8 bases and J gave up 4 bases, with 12 bases separating them. CDR3 nucleotides: TGTGCCAGCCTTCAGGAGTTCGGAAACACCATATATTTT. It encodes CASLQEFGNTIYF.

This sequence joins TRBV5-6 and TRBJ1-2; D may be TRBD1 (5 bases). The ends were cut back, 5 bases at V and 4 bases at J, with 18 bases in the middle. Germline V gene lookup returns CDR1 SGHDT and CDR2 YYEEEE. The CDR3 is 15 amino acids. CDR3 in amino acids: CASRPQGGATYGYTF. The DNA of the CDR3 is TGTGCCAGCAGACCTCAGGGTGGGGCTACCTATGGCTACACCTTC.

The CDR3, as DNA: TGTGCCAGCAGAGGCGGAGTCTATAATTCACCCCTCCACTTT. Its protein is CASRGGVYNSPLHF. This chain uses TRBV6-5 with TRBJ1-6; D unclear. CDR1 is MNHEY and CDR2 is SVGAGI in the germline V gene. Trimming shortened V by 6 bases and J by 3 bases, and 9 bases separated the two germline ends. The CDR3 totals 14 residues.

This clone has a single count. The V gene is TRBV19, the J gene TRBJ1-5, with D maybe TRBD1 (5 bases). Germline V CDR1 and CDR2: LNHDA, SQIVND (reference sequence). Trimming cost V 4 bases and J 2 bases, with 15 bases left between them. The CDR3 spans 16 residues. The CDR3 reads CASSNGAFDGNQPQHF. CDR3 nucleotide sequence: TGTGCCAGTAGTAACGGGGCCTTTGATGGCAATCAGCCCCAGCATTTT.

The chain combines TRBV11-3 with TRBJ2-7, with D perhaps assigned TRBD1 or TRBD2 (6 bases each). The germline V gene has CDR1 SGHNT and CDR2 YENEEA. CDR3 size: 15 residues. V was trimmed by 0 bases and J by 3 bases, leaving 12 bases between them. The CDR3 region is CASSLEPGGFYEQYF. Here the CDR3 DNA reads TGTGCCAGCAGCTTAGAACCCGGGGGCTTCTACGAGCAGTACTTC.

The chain uses TRBV25-1 and TRBJ1-2; unclear D gene. The germline gives CDR1 MGHDK, CDR2 SYGVNS. The CDR3 runs to 14 residues. Trimming pared 3 bases from V and 7 bases from J, leaving 15 bases between. The DNA for the CDR3 is TGTGCCAGCAGTGACCCAGGACGGCGTCTTGGCTACACCTTC. It yields the protein CASSDPGRRLGYTF.

This clone was seen once. The V call is TRBV28, the J call TRBJ1-1; possible D gene TRBD1, 5 bases. Trimming left V 6 bases short and J 6 bases short, with 17 bases between. CDR1 is MDHEN, CDR2 SYDVKM, per germline. The CDR3 runs to 14 residues. CDR3 loop: CASRGLSGGSEAFF. The CDR3 nucleotides are TGTGCCAGCAGGGGACTCTCGGGGGGTTCTGAAGCTTTCTTT.

The rearrangement joins TRBV11-2 to TRBJ2-7; D ambiguous. CDR3 length equals 13 residues. V was trimmed by 1 base and J by 2 bases, leaving 6 bases between them. Germline CDR1 is SGHAT and CDR2 is FQNNGV. CDR3 DNA: TGTGCCAGCAGCTTAGGCCCTACCTACGAGCAGTACTTC. Residues: CASSLGPTYEQYF.

This clone showed up just once. This chain links TRBV4-1 with TRBJ1-2; D is uncertain. CDR1 MGHRA and CDR2 YSYEKL come from the germline V gene. There are 13 residues in the CDR3. Deletions cut 4 bases from V and 7 bases from J, with 13 bases between. In nucleotides, the CDR3 is TGCGCCAGCAGCCCCGTTGGGTTGGTTGGCTACACCTTC. Its translation is CASSPVGLVGYTF.

Only a few counts were recorded for this clone. This rearrangement joins TRBV6-5 to TRBJ1-1, with 10 bases identical to TRBD1. Trimming at V came to 8 bases and at J to 10 bases, leaving 16 bases not matched to a gene. The CDR3 is made up of 15 amino acids. CDR1 is MNHEY and CDR2 is SVGAGI in the germline V gene. CDR3 sequence: CASHGTGEDWLGAFF. CDR3 DNA sequence: TGTGCCAGCCATGGGACAGGGGAGGATTGGTTGGGAGCTTTCTTT.

This chain joins TRBV2 and TRBJ1-6, with 8 bases identical to TRBD1. This CDR3 has 16 residues. The J segment lost 7 bases and the V segment lost 4 bases, leaving 9 bases of the junction unmatched. Germline V gives CDR1 SNHLY, CDR2 FYNNEI. CDR3 region: CASSVRTGNSNSPLHF. The CDR3 nucleotides read TGTGCCAGCAGTGTTAGGACAGGGAACTCGAATTCACCCCTCCACTTT.

The rearrangement links TRBV6-5 to TRBJ2-4; D perhaps matches TRBD2 (6 bases). CDR3 length equals 16 residues. V gave up 2 bases and J gave up 4 bases, with 15 bases separating them. Germline CDR1 and CDR2: MNHEY and SVGAGI. The DNA of the CDR3 is TGTGCCAGCAGTTACGGGGGGAGAGGACCAAAAAACATTCAGTACTTC. This translates into CASSYGGRGPKNIQYF.

CDR3 coding DNA: TGTGCCAGCAGTGTCGCAAATTCCAATTCACCCCTCCACTTT. Its translation: CASSVANSNSPLHF. The rearrangement uses TRBV27 and TRBJ1-6, with D hard to call. V was trimmed by 5 bases and J by 7 bases, leaving 12 bases between them. The CDR3 has 14 amino acids. CDR1 is MNHEY, CDR2 SMNVEV, per germline (reference sequence).

The chain's CDR3 is CASSLGGPQGFGYTF. The CDR3 nucleotides read TGCGCCAGCAGCTTGGGAGGTCCACAGGGGTTTGGCTACACCTTC. The V and J genes are TRBV5-1 and TRBJ1-2; TRBD1 matches 7 bases. Germline loops: CDR1 SGHRS, CDR2 YFSETQ. V shed 0 bases, J shed 7 bases, and the junction held 9 bases outside the gene matches. The CDR3 length is 15 residues.

The chain couples TRBV19 to TRBJ2-7; D perhaps matches TRBD1 (5 bases). The CDR3 runs to 15 residues. Germline values: CDR1 LNHDA, CDR2 SQIVND (reference sequence). Trimming removed 2 bases at V and 2 bases at J, with 13 bases between. The CDR3 protein is CASSIWGQGTYEQYF. CDR3 DNA sequence: TGTGCCAGTAGTATATGGGGCCAGGGAACCTACGAGCAGTACTTC.

This sequence joins TRBV7-9 and TRBJ1-3, with a possible D match to TRBD1 (6 bases). Trimming took off 8 bases at V and 4 bases at J, with 15 bases between the two ends. The CDR3 length is 14 residues. The germline V gene has CDR1 SEHNR and CDR2 FQNEAQ (reference sequence). The CDR3 region has the DNA TGTGCCAGCCTGGGGGCAGCAAGAGGAAACACCATATATTTT. Translated, it gives CASLGAARGNTIYF. Full variable domain (outside the CDR3, taken from reference TRBV7-9 and TRBJ1-3): DTGVSQNPRHKITKRGQNVTFRCDPISEHNRLYWYRQTLGQGPEFLTYFQNEAQLEKSRLLSDRFSAERPKGSFSTLEIQRTEQGDSAMYLCASLGAARGNTIYFGEGSWLTVV.

This clone was recorded once. This chain links TRBV5-4 with TRBJ2-2; 10 bases align to TRBD2. The V gene's germline CDR1 is SGHNT and CDR2 YYREEE (reference sequence). Trimming at V came to 4 bases and at J to 9 bases, leaving 18 bases not matched to a gene. This CDR3 region has 18 residues. The CDR3 nucleotides are TGTGCCAGCAGCGCCGGACCTTCTAGCGGGAGAACCTCTAGGGAGCTGTTTTTT. This codes for CASSAGPSSGRTSRELFF.

The chain carries TRBV6-4 and TRBJ2-1, with D perhaps TRBD1 (5 bases). The CDR3 covers 12 residues. The V and J ends lost 2 bases and 8 bases respectively, with 7 bases between them. Germline CDR1 and CDR2: MRHNA and SNTAGT. CDR3 DNA sequence: TGTGCCAGCAGTGACAGGGGCGATGAGCAGTTCTTC. This encodes CASSDRGDEQFF.

The gene calls are TRBV6-5 and TRBJ1-1; D gene ambiguous. Germline V gene lookup returns CDR1 MNHEY and CDR2 SVGAGI. V gave up 0 bases and J gave up 4 bases, with 12 bases separating them. This CDR3 contains 15 residues. CDR3 loop: CASSYSPRGSTEAFF. CDR3 nucleotides: TGTGCCAGCAGTTACTCCCCGCGGGGTAGCACTGAAGCTTTCTTT.

This chain connects TRBV5-1 to TRBJ1-2; 10 bases match TRBD1. Germline lookup yields CDR1 SGHRS and CDR2 YFSETQ. The CDR3 contains 15 residues. V shed 8 bases and J 3 bases; nucleotides not matched to a gene: 10. CDR3 sequence (DNA): TGCGCCAGTCATAAAACCGGGACAGGGGACTATGGCTACACCTTC. Amino acids: CASHKTGTGDYGYTF.